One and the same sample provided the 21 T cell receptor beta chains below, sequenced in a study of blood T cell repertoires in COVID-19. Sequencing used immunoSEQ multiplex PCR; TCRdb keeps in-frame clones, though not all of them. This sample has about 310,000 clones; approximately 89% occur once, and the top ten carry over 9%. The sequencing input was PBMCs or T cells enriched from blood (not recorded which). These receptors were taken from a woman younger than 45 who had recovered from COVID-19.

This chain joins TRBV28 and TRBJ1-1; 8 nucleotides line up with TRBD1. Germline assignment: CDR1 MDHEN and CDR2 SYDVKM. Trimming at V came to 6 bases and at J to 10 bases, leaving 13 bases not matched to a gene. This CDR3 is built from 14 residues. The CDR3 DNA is TGTGCCAGCAGACCCGGGACAGGCCGGTCCGCAGCTTTCTTT. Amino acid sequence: CASRPGTGRSAAFF.

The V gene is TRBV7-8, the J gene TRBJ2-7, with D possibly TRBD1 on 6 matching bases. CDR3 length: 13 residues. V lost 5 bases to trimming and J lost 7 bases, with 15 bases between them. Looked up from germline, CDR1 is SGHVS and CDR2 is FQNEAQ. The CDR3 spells CASSPGDDIEQYF. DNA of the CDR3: TGTGCCAGCAGCCCAGGGGACGACATTGAGCAGTACTTC.

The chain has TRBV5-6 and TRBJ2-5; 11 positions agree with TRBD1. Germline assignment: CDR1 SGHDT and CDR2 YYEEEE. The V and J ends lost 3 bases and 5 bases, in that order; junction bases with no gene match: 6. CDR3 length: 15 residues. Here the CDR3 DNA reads TGTGCCAGCAGCTACGGACAGGGGGCATGGGAGACCCAGTACTTC. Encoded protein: CASSYGQGAWETQYF.

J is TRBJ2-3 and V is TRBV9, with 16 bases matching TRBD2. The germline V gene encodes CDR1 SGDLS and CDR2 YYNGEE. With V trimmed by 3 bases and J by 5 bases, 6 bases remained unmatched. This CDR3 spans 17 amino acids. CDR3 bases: TGTGCCAGCAGCGCACGAGGGACTAGCGGGAGGGAAGATACGCAGTATTTT. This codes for CASSARGTSGREDTQYF.

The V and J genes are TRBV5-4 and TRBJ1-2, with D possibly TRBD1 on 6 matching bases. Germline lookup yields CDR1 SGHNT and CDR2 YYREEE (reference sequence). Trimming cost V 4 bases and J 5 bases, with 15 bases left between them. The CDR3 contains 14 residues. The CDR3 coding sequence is TGTGCCAGCAGCCCCTGGGGGGGCGGATATGGCTACACCTTC. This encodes CASSPWGGGYGYTF.

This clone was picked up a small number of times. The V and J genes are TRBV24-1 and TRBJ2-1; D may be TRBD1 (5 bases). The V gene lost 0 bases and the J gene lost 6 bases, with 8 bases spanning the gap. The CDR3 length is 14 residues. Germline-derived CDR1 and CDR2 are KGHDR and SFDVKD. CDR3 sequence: CATSDLRQGNEQFF. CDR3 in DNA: TGTGCCACCAGTGATTTGCGGCAGGGCAATGAGCAGTTCTTC.

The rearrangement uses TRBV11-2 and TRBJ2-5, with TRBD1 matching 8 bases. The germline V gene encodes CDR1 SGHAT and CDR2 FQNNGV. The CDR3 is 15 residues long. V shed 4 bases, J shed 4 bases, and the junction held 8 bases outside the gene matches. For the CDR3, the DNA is TGTGCCAGCAGCTCCCGGACAGGGATTGTAGAGACCCAGTACTTC. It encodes CASSSRTGIVETQYF.

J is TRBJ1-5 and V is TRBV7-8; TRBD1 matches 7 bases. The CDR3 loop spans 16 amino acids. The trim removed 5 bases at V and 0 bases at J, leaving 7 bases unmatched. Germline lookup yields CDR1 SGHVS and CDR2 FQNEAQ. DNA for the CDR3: TGTGCCAGCAGCCCGAGAGACAGGGTTAGCAATCAGCCCCAGCATTTT. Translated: CASSPRDRVSNQPQHF.

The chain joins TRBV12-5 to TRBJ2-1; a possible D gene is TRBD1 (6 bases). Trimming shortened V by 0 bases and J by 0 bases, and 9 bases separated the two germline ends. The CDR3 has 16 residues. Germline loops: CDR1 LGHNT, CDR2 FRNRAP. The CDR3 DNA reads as TGTGCTAGTGGTTTGGTAACAGGGAGCTCCTACAATGAGCAGTTCTTC. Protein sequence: CASGLVTGSSYNEQFF.

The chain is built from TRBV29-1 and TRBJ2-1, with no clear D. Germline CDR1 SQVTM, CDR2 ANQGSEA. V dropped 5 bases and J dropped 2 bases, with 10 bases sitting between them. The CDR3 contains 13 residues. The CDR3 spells CSVRGFTYNEQFF. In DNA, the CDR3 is TGCAGCGTTCGCGGCTTTACCTACAATGAGCAGTTCTTC.

The CDR3 sequence: CASSRTGGQETQYF. CDR3 in DNA: TGTGCCAGCAGCAGGACAGGGGGCCAAGAGACCCAGTACTTC. The V call is TRBV7-9, the J call TRBJ2-5; 10 positions agree with TRBD1. Germline loops: CDR1 SEHNR, CDR2 FQNEAQ (reference sequence). Trimming cost V 5 bases and J 1 base; bases outside gene matches: 1. The CDR3 is 14 residues long.

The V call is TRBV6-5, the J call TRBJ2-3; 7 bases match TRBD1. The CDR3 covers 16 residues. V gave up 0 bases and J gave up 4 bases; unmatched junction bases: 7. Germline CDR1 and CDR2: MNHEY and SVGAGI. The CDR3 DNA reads TGTGCCAGCAGTTACTCGAGTGACAGGGTAGCAGATACGCAGTATTTT. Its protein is CASSYSSDRVADTQYF.

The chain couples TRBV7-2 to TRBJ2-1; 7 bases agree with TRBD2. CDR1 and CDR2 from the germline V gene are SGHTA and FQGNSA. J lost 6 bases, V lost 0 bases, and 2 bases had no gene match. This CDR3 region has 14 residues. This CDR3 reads CASSLAGGFNEQFF. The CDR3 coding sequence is TGTGCCAGCAGCTTAGCGGGAGGGTTCAATGAGCAGTTCTTC.

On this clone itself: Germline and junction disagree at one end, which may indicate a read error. CDR3 loop: CSASSREDTPSFF. Here the CDR3 DNA reads TGCAGTGCTAGTTCGCGGGAGGACACTCCTTCTTTCTTC. The chain joins TRBV20-1 to TRBJ2-7, with 8 positions matching TRBD2. The CDR3 covers 13 residues. Germline loops: CDR1 DFQATT, CDR2 SNEGSKA (reference sequence).

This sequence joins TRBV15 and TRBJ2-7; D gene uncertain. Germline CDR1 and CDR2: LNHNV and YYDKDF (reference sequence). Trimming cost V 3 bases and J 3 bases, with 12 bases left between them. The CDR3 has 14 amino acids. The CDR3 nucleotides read TGTGCCACCAGCAGCAACTTCGGCGGCTACGAGCAGTACTTC. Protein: CATSSNFGGYEQYF.

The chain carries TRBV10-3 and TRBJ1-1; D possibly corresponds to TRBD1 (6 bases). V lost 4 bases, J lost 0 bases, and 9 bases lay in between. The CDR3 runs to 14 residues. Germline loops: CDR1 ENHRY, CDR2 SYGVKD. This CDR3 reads CAISVGQMNTEAFF. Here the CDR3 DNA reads TGTGCCATCAGTGTCGGACAGATGAACACTGAAGCTTTCTTT.

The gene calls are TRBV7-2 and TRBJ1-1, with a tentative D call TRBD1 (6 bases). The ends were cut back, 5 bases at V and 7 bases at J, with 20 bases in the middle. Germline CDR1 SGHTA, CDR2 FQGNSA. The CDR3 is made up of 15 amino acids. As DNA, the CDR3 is TGTGCCAGCAGCGCAGAGGAGAGGGGGTTGAGTGAAGCTTTCTTT. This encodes CASSAEERGLSEAFF. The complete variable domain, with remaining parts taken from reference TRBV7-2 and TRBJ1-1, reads GAGVSQSPSNKVTEKGKDVELRCDPISGHTALYWYRQSLGQGLEFLIYFQGNSAPDKSGLPSDRFSAERTGGSVSTLTIQRTQQEDSAVYLCASSAEERGLSEAFFGQGTRLTVV.

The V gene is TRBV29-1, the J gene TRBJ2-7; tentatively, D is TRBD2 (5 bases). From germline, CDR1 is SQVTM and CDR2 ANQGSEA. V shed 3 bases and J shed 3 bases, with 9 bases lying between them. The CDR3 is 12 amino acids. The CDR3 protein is CSVEGDVYEQYF. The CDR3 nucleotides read TGCAGCGTTGAGGGAGATGTCTACGAGCAGTACTTC.

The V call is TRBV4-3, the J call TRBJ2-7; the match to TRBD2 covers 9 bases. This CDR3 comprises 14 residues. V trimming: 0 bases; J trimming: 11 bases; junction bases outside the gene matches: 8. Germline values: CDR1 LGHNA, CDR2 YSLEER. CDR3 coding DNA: TGCGCCAGCAGCCAAGAGCTAGCGGGACGGGGGGAGTACTTC. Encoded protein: CASSQELAGRGEYF.

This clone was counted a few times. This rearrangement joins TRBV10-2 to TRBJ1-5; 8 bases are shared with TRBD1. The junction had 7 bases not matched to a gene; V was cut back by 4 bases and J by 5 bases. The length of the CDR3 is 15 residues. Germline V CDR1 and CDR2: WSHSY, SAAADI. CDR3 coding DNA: TGCGCCAGCAGTGGACAGGGGCCGTCCGATCAGCCCCAGCATTTT. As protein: CASSGQGPSDQPQHF.

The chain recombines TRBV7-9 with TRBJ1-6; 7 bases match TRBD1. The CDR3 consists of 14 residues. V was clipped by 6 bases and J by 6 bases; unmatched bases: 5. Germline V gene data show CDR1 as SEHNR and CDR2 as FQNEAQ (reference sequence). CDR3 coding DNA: TGTGCCAGCAGTTTGGGACAGAGTAATTCACCCCTCCACTTT. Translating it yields CASSLGQSNSPLHF.